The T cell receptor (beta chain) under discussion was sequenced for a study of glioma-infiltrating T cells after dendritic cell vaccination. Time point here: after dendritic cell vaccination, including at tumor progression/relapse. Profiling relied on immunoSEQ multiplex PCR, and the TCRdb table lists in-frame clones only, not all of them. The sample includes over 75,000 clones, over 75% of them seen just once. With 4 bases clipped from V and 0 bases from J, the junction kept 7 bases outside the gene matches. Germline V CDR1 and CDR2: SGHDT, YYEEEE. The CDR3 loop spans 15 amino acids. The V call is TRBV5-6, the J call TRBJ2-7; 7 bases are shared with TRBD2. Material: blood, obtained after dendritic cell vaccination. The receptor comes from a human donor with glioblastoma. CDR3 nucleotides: TGTGCCAGCAGCCGCGGGGGAAAGAGCTCCTACGAGCAGTACTTC. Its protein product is CASSRGGKSSYEQYF.